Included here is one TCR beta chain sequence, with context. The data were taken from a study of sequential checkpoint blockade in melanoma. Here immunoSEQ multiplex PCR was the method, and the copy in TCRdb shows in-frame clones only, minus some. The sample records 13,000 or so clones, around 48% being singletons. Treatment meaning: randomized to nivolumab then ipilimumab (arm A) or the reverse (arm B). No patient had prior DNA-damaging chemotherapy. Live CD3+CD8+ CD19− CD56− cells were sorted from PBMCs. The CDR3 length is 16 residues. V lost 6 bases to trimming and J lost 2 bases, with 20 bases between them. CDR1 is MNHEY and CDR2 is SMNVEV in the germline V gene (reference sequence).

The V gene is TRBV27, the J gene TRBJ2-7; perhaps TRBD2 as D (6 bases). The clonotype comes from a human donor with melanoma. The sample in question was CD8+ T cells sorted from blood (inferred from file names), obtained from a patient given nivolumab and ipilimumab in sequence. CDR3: CASRPPGVGAPYEQYF. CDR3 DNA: TGTGCCAGCAGACCTCCGGGGGTAGGGGCACCCTACGAGCAGTACTTC.